These 2 T cell receptor beta chains share one sample of origin, sequenced in a study of T cell responses to AZD1222 COVID-19 vaccine. Method: immunoSEQ multiplex PCR; TCRdb's copy keeps in-frame clones and lacks some. The repertoire holds approximately 140,000 clones, with around 88% as singletons. The sequenced sample was peripheral blood, obtained on day 0 of AZD1222 vaccination. The receptor set was obtained from an adult in good health.

The chain uses TRBV18 and TRBJ2-1, with D possibly being TRBD2 (5 bases). This CDR3 is built from 17 residues. Trimming took 0 bases from V and 5 from J, leaving 17 bases between them. Germline V gene sequence: CDR1 KGHSH, CDR2 LQKENI. In DNA, the CDR3 is TGTGCCAGCTCACCACCGCTCCAGGACTCACTCCACAATGAGCAGTTCTTC. Its translation is CASSPPLQDSLHNEQFF.

The chain employs TRBV7-8 and TRBJ2-3; tentatively, D is TRBD2 (6 bases). Germline V gene sequence: CDR1 SGHVS, CDR2 FQNEAQ. The length of the CDR3 is 16 residues. The germline V and J ends were trimmed by 1 base and 0 bases, with 11 bases remaining between them. The CDR3, as DNA: TGTGCCAGCAGCTTAGACCCGGGGGTGAGCACAGATACGCAGTATTTT. Translated, it gives CASSLDPGVSTDTQYF.